The 19 T cell receptor beta chains below all came from one sample that was sequenced in a study of blood T cells in healthy people across ages. A sample-barcoded 5' primer and a J-beta primer mix were used in a second PCR of roughly 6 to 11 cycles. TCRdb independently ran MiXCR on the 5' RACE reads; one entry per CDR3 protein. The data contain about 320,000 distinct CDR3 sequences, around 30% of them singletons. The sample consisted of blood. These receptors were collected from a woman aged 70-85 years in good health.

Ten or more counts support this clonotype. CDR3 DNA sequence: TGTGCCAGCAGCTTAGTCGGAGAGGGCCTGGGGAGATATACGCAGTATTTT. This translates into CASSLVGEGLGRYTQYF. This sequence joins TRBV7-9 and TRBJ2-3; a weak D match, TRBD2 (5 bases). Germline V gene lookup returns CDR1 SEHNR and CDR2 FQNEAQ (reference sequence). The CDR3 has 17 residues. V lost 1 base to trimming and J lost 7 bases, with 21 bases between them.

This clonotype was picked up a small number of times. The chain links TRBV3-1 to TRBJ1-2; D gene ambiguous. The CDR3 sequence is 13 residues long. The V end was cut by 2 bases, the J end by 7 bases, with 11 bases between. Germline-derived CDR1 and CDR2 are LGHDT and YNNKEL (reference sequence). CDR3 region: CASSQNSIGGYTF. The CDR3 nucleotides are TGTGCCAGCAGCCAAAATTCAATCGGTGGCTACACCTTC.

This clonotype was observed many times. The chain links TRBV7-9 to TRBJ2-7; D uncertain. CDR3 length equals 12 residues. Trimming cost V 4 bases and J 3 bases, with 7 bases left between them. The germline CDR1 and CDR2 sequences are SEHNR and FQNEAQ (reference sequence). The CDR3 sequence: CASSSLLYEQYF. The CDR3 DNA sequence: TGTGCCAGCAGCTCCCTGCTCTACGAGCAGTACTTC. Variable domain in full (rest from reference TRBV7-9 and TRBJ2-7): DTGVSQNPRHKITKRGQNVTFRCDPISEHNRLYWYRQTLGQGPEFLTYFQNEAQLEKSRLLSDRFSAERPKGSFSTLEIQRTEQGDSAMYLCASSSLLYEQYFGPGTRLTVT.

V is TRBV7-2 and J is TRBJ1-2; D unresolved. Germline lookup yields CDR1 SGHTA and CDR2 FQGNSA. The CDR3 sequence is 14 residues long. Trimming removed 7 bases at V and 5 bases at J, with 17 bases between. CDR3 sequence: CASTEGGGSYGYTF. The CDR3 bases are TGTGCCAGCACCGAAGGCGGAGGGAGTTATGGCTACACCTTC.

The chain uses TRBV18 and TRBJ2-5; maybe TRBD1 (5 bases). The germline V gene has CDR1 KGHSH and CDR2 LQKENI. Between the trimmed V and J ends, which lost 2 bases and 11 bases, there was a span of 12 bases. This CDR3 comprises 12 residues. The DNA of the CDR3 is TGTGCCAGCTCACCAGGACACGCCGGGCAGTACTTC. Its translation is CASSPGHAGQYF.

This clonotype was found a few times. This CDR3 is CASSYSGSGTGQETQYF. The CDR3 DNA is TGTGCCAGCAGTTACTCAGGTAGCGGGACGGGCCAAGAGACCCAGTACTTC. The chain employs TRBV6-5 and TRBJ2-5, with 8 bases identical to TRBD2. V trimming: 0 bases; J trimming: 1 base; junction bases outside the gene matches: 7. This CDR3 contains 17 residues. Germline V gene data show CDR1 as MNHEY and CDR2 as SVGAGI.

This clonotype was detected a few times. V gene TRBV5-1 combines with J gene TRBJ1-2; D ambiguous. V lost 5 bases and J 1 base, leaving 6 bases between the germline ends. The CDR3 is made up of 12 amino acids. Germline loops: CDR1 SGHRS, CDR2 YFSETQ. This CDR3 is CASRSVNYGYTF. For the CDR3, the DNA is TGCGCCAGCAGGAGCGTTAACTATGGCTACACCTTC.

The V and J genes are TRBV20-1 and TRBJ1-1; 7 positions match TRBD1. V lost 3 bases and J lost 2; bases outside the gene matches: 9. This CDR3 is 15 amino acids long. CDR1 and CDR2 from the germline V gene are DFQATT and SNEGSKA (reference sequence). The CDR3 DNA follows: TGCAGTGCTAGGATCCCGGGACAGCCTAACACTGAAGCTTTCTTT. It encodes CSARIPGQPNTEAFF.

In its sample, this clonotype was seen many times. The junction does not match germline at one end; this may be a read error. The rearrangement joins TRBV6-5 to TRBJ2-1; a possible D gene is TRBD2 (6 bases). The J call may not be correct, given that the DNA end is closer to TRBJ2-7. Germline CDR1 reads MNHEY; CDR2 reads SVGAGI. This CDR3 is built from 15 residues. The CDR3 sequence: CASSNSPPGVDEQYF. Here the CDR3 DNA reads TGTGCCAGCAGTAACTCGCCTCCGGGAGTTGACGAGCAGTACTTC.

On this clonotype: An end of the junction does not agree with germline; a read error may underlie this. The V call is TRBV28, the J call TRBJ1-4; 8 positions match TRBD1. CDR3 size: 18 residues. CDR1 and CDR2 (germline): MDHEN, SYDVKM. For the CDR3, the DNA is TGTGCCAGCAGTTTACCTCCCGGGACAGGATCAGATAATGAGAAACTGTTTTTT. It translates to CASSLPPGTGSDNEKLFF.

This clonotype was seen only once. The V call is TRBV7-9, the J call TRBJ2-5; 8 nucleotides agree with TRBD2. The J call is uncertain, as TRBJ2-7 better fits the DNA end. The CDR3 loop spans 14 amino acids. Germline CDR1 is SEHNR and CDR2 is FQNEAQ (reference sequence). CDR3 amino acids: CASSALAGTSEQYF. DNA of the CDR3: TGTGCCAGCAGCGCCTTAGCGGGAACCAGCGAGCAGTACTTC.

This clonotype was counted a few times. This chain uses TRBV6-5 with TRBJ2-3; D unclear. Germline V gene sequence: CDR1 MNHEY, CDR2 SVGAGI. The CDR3 loop spans 13 amino acids. Trimming took off 7 bases at V and 2 bases at J, with 10 bases between the two ends. CDR3: CASTDYNTDTQYF. The CDR3, as DNA: TGTGCCAGCACAGATTACAACACAGATACGCAGTATTTT.

The V gene is TRBV5-1, the J gene TRBJ2-1; D gene uncertain. Germline CDR1 reads SGHRS; CDR2 reads YFSETQ. CDR3 length: 14 amino acids. V was shortened by 0 bases and J by 2 bases, with 6 bases between the two germline ends. CDR3 sequence: CASSLGAAYNEQFF. CDR3 DNA: TGCGCCAGCAGCTTGGGGGCGGCCTACAATGAGCAGTTCTTC.

The chain carries TRBV20-1 and TRBJ2-6; no firm D call. The CDR3 loop spans 14 amino acids. CDR1 and CDR2 (germline): DFQATT, SNEGSKA (reference sequence). The ends were cut back, 3 bases at V and 0 bases at J, with 6 bases in the middle. CDR3 protein: CSARLGSGANVLTF. Here the CDR3 DNA reads TGCAGTGCTAGGTTGGGCTCTGGGGCCAACGTCCTGACTTTC.

This clonotype was detected many times. V and J are TRBV20-1 and TRBJ2-5; D is perhaps TRBD2 (5 bases). The CDR3 spans 15 residues. The V gene's germline CDR1 is DFQATT and CDR2 SNEGSKA (reference sequence). V was clipped by 3 bases and J by 4 bases, with 18 bases between them. The CDR3 is CSARAPRLSLETQYF. As DNA, the CDR3 is TGCAGTGCTAGGGCCCCGAGACTAAGCCTAGAGACCCAGTACTTC.

This clonotype was counted between two and nine times. This sequence may be a read error, since a much larger clone differs from it by one base. CDR3 in DNA: TGTGCCCCCAGCCCTCTGGCAAGCAATCAGCCCCAGCATTTT. Encoded protein: CAPSPLASNQPQHF. V and J are TRBV15 and TRBJ1-5; D gene ambiguous. The germline V gene encodes CDR1 LNHNV and CDR2 YYDKDF (reference sequence). The CDR3 length is 14 residues.

The count of this clonotype is one. The rearrangement joins TRBV6-1 to TRBJ2-1; D might be TRBD1 (5 bases). CDR1 and CDR2 (germline): MNHNS, SASEGT. CDR3 size: 16 residues. The V end was cut by 1 base, the J end by 7 bases, with 17 bases between. CDR3 amino acids: CASSEVEVAGWNEQFF. For the CDR3, the DNA is TGTGCCAGCAGTGAAGTGGAAGTGGCAGGGTGGAATGAGCAGTTCTTC.

A few counts support this clonotype. V usage is TRBV6-1 and J usage is TRBJ1-6; D unresolved. Germline V gene sequence: CDR1 MNHNS, CDR2 SASEGT. There are 14 residues in the CDR3. V gave up 8 bases and J gave up 0 bases, with 8 bases separating them. As DNA, the CDR3 is TGTGCCAGCGGACCGGGCTCCTATAATTCACCCCTCCACTTT. Translated: CASGPGSYNSPLHF.

This chain connects TRBV18 to TRBJ2-2; D not resolved. V lost 3 bases and J 5 bases, leaving 13 bases between the germline ends. Per germline, CDR1 KGHSH and CDR2 LQKENI. The CDR3 contains 15 residues. CDR3: CASSPAVLLTGELFF. The CDR3 DNA follows: TGTGCCAGCTCACCCGCGGTGCTCTTGACCGGGGAGCTGTTTTTT.